These T cell receptor beta chains were read from a single sample in a study of response to subunit inactivated influenza vaccine. TCRdb independently ran MiXCR on the RT-PCR reads; one entry per CDR3 protein. The sample carries around 200,000 distinct CDR3 sequences, about 9% recorded once. The sample consisted of non-naive T cells sorted from PBMCs, taken on the day of vaccination. The receptor set was obtained from a man aged 50-60 years who received an inactivated influenza vaccine. CDR3s include the opening cysteine and the closing phenylalanine or tryptophan. D genes are given only for firm matches. Clone size is given for some rows only: seen once, a few or many times, or a class if the clone is expanded.

j_call v_call d_call clone_size cdr3_aa cdr3_nt
TRBJ2-7 TRBV12-3/TRBV12-4 TRBD1 many CASSPWTGTSSYEQYF TGTGCCAGCAGTCCCTGGACAGGGACGAGCTCCTACGAGCAGTACTTC
TRBJ1-1 TRBV4-2 NA many CASSASLTRNTEAFF TGTGCCAGCAGCGCCAGTCTTACACGGAACACTGAAGCTTTCTTT
TRBJ1-2 TRBV10-1 NA NA CASSESPRSGGYTF TGCGCCAGCAGTGAGTCCCCCAGGTCAGGTGGCTACACCTTC
TRBJ2-7 TRBV20-1 TRBD1 NA CSARDLHGTGGTYEQYF TGCAGTGCTAGAGATCTCCATGGGACAGGGGGGACCTACGAGCAGTACTTC
TRBJ1-2 TRBV28 NA many CASSVLDPNYGYTF TGTGCCAGCAGTGTATTAGATCCTAACTATGGCTACACCTTC
TRBJ1-1 TRBV6-2/TRBV6-3 NA many CASRDTGNTEAFF TGTGCCAGCAGAGACACAGGGAACACTGAAGCTTTCTTT
TRBJ1-1 TRBV7-9 NA NA CASRASTEAFF TGTGCCAGCAGAGCGAGCACTGAAGCTTTCTTT
TRBJ1-2 TRBV6-2/TRBV6-3 NA few CASSYDGTIYGYTF TGTGCCAGCAGTTACGACGGTACTATCTATGGCTACACCTTC
TRBJ2-1 TRBV5-1 TRBD2 NA CASSGYAGTSGRVNEQFF TGCGCCAGCAGCGGATACGCCGGGACTAGCGGGAGGGTAAATGAGCAGTTCTTC
TRBJ2-1 TRBV12-3/TRBV12-4 TRBD2 NA CASSGLAGVYNEQFF TGTGCCAGCAGTGGCCTAGCGGGGGTATACAATGAGCAGTTCTTC
TRBJ2-7 TRBV27 NA many CASSWMGAHEQYF TGTGCCAGCAGTTGGATGGGAGCCCACGAGCAGTACTTC
TRBJ2-7 TRBV5-6 NA NA CASSLRRVTPYF TGTGCCAGCAGCTTACGTCGAGTTACACCGTACTTC
TRBJ2-1 TRBV5-1 TRBD2 few CASTSGRSYNEQFF TGCGCCAGCACCAGCGGGAGGTCCTACAATGAGCAGTTCTTC
TRBJ1-1 TRBV2 NA many CASIQGVLPPTNTEAFF TGTGCCAGCATACAGGGTGTTCTTCCCCCCACGAACACTGAAGCTTTCTTT
TRBJ2-5 TRBV4-2 NA NA CASSQETSHPGTQYF TGTGCCAGCAGCCAAGAGACGTCGCACCCAGGGACCCAGTACTTC
TRBJ2-7 TRBV5-6 NA NA CASSLLDRPYEQYF TGTGCCAGCAGCTTGTTGGACAGACCCTACGAGCAGTACTTC
TRBJ2-5 TRBV20-1 TRBD1 many CSVRDRHRETQYF TGCAGTGTTCGGGACAGGCATCGGGAGACCCAGTACTTC
TRBJ2-1 TRBV12-3/TRBV12-4 TRBD1 many CASRWGGRGNEQFF TGTGCCAGCCGCTGGGGCGGCAGGGGGAATGAGCAGTTCTTC
TRBJ2-4 TRBV18 NA few CASSPLAKNIQYF TGTGCCAGCTCACCCCTAGCCAAAAACATTCAGTACTTC
TRBJ2-7 TRBV12-3/TRBV12-4 NA many CASSLGVESTLSYEQYF TGTGCCAGCAGTTTAGGTGTTGAGTCTACTCTCTCCTACGAGCAGTACTTC
TRBJ2-5 TRBV29-1 TRBD1 NA CSVQGARSETQYF TGCAGCGTGCAGGGGGCTCGGAGTGAGACCCAGTACTTC
TRBJ1-2 TRBV15 NA many CATSGSGGYGYTF TGTGCCACCAGCGGCTCAGGAGGCTATGGCTACACCTTC
TRBJ1-2 TRBV5-1 TRBD1 NA CASSQTGGSEFGYTF TGCGCCAGCAGCCAAACAGGGGGCTCCGAGTTTGGCTACACCTTC
TRBJ2-1 TRBV3-1 TRBD2 few CASSPTRGGAYNEQFF TGTGCCAGCAGCCCCACCCGCGGGGGGGCTTATAATGAGCAGTTCTTC
TRBJ2-7 TRBV28 NA NA CASGTFYEQYF TGTGCCAGTGGGACTTTCTACGAGCAGTACTTC
TRBJ2-2 TRBV6-8 NA few CASSYSIPGKTIYNTGELFF TGTGCCAGCAGTTACTCGATACCAGGGAAAACGATTTACAACACCGGGGAGCTGTTTTTT
TRBJ1-2 TRBV5-1 NA NA CASSLSGTGDYGYTF TGCGCCAGCAGCTTATCGGGGACGGGTGACTATGGCTACACCTTC